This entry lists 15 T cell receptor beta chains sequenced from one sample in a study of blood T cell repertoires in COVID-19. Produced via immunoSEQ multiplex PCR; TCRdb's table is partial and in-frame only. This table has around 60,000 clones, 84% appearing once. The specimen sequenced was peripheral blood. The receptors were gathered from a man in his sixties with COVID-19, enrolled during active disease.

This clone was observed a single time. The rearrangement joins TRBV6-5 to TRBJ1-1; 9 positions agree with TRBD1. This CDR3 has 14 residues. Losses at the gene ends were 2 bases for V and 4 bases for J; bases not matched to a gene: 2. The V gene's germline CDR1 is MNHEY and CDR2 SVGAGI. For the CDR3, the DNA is TGTGCCAGCAGTTACACAGGGGGCCGCACTGAAGCTTTCTTT. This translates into CASSYTGGRTEAFF.

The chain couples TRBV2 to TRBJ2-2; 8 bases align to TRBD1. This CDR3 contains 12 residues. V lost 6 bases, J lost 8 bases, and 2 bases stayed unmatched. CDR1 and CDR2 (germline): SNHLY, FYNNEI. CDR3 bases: TGTGCCAGCAGCGGACAGGGTGGGGAGCTGTTTTTT. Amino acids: CASSGQGGELFF.

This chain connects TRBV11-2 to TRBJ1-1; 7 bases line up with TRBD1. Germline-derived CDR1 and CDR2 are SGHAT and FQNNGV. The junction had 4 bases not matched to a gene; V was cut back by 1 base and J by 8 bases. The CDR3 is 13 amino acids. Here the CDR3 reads CASSLGDSREAFF. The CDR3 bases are TGTGCCAGCAGCTTAGGGGACAGTAGAGAAGCTTTCTTT.

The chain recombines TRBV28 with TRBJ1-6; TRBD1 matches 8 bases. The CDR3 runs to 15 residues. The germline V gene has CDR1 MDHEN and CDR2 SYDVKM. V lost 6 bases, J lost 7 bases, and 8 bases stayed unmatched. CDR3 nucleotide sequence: TGTGCCAGCAGACCGAACAGGGGGAGGAATTCACCCCTCCACTTT. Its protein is CASRPNRGRNSPLHF.

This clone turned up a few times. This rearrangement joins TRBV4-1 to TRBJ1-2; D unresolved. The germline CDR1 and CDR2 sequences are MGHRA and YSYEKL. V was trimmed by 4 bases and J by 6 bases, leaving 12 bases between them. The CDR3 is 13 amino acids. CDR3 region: CASSPPLVDGYTF. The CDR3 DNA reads TGCGCCAGCAGCCCCCCCCTAGTCGATGGCTACACCTTC.

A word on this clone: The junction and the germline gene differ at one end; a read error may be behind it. CDR3: CASGLPWDYNEQFF. The CDR3 DNA follows: TGTGCTAGTGGTTTGCCGTGGGACTACAACGAGCAGTTCTTC. This chain uses TRBV12-5 with TRBJ2-1; 7 nucleotides agree with TRBD2. The CDR3 extends over 14 amino acids. Germline CDR1 is LGHNT and CDR2 is FRNRAP.

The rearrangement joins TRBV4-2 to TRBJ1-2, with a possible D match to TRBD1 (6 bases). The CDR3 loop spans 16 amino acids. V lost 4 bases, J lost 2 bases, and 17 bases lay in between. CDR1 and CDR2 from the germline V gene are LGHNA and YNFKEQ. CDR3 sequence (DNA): TGTGCCAGCAGCCTTCGGACAGAAGATTTAAACTATGGCTACACCTTC. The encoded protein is CASSLRTEDLNYGYTF.

The CDR3 DNA sequence: TGTGCCATTCATCCGGGACTAGCGGGGGCGGGGAATGAGCAGTTCTTC. Its protein product is CAIHPGLAGAGNEQFF. The V call is TRBV10-3, the J call TRBJ2-1, with TRBD2 identical over 14 bases. The CDR3 is 16 residues long. The germline CDR1 and CDR2 sequences are ENHRY and SYGVKD. J gave up 7 bases and V 9 bases, and 11 bases lay outside the gene matches.

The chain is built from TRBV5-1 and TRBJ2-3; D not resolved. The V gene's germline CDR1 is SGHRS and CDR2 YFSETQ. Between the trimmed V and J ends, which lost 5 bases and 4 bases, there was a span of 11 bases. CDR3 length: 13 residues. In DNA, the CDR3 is TGCGCCAGCAGTCCAGGTATGCCAGATACGCAGTATTTT. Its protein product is CASSPGMPDTQYF.

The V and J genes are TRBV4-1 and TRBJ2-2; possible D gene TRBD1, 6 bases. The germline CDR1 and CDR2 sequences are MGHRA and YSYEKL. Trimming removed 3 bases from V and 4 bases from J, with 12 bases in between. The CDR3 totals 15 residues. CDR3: CASSHLGQLTGELFF. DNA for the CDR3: TGCGCCAGCAGCCACCTTGGACAGCTCACCGGGGAGCTGTTTTTT.

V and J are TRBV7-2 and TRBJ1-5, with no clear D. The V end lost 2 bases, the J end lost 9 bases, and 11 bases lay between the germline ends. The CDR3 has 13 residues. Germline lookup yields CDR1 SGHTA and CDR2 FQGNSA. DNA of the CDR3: TGTGCCAGCAGCTTACTGGGTGCGGGGCCCCAGCATTTT. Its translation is CASSLLGAGPQHF.

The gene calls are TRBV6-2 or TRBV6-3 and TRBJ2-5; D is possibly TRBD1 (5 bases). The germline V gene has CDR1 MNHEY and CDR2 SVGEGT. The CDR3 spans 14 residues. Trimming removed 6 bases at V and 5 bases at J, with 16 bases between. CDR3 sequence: CASSLGTGQETQYF. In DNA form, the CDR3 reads TGTGCCAGCAGCCTAGGCACAGGTCAGGAGACCCAGTACTTC.

Written as DNA, the CDR3 is TGTGCCAGCAGCTTCGACAGTATGAACACTGAAGCTTTCTTT. Residues: CASSFDSMNTEAFF. The chain has TRBV5-5 and TRBJ1-1, with D possibly TRBD1 on 5 matching bases. CDR1 is SGHKS and CDR2 is YYEKEE in the germline V gene (reference sequence). The CDR3 runs to 14 residues. Trimming shortened V by 2 bases and J by 0 bases, and 8 bases separated the two germline ends.

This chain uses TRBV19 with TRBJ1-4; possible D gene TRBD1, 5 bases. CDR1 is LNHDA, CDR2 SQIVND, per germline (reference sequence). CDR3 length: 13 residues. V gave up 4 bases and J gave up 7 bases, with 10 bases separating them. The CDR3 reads CASSTQGGEKLFF. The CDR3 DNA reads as TGTGCCAGTAGTACCCAGGGCGGTGAAAAACTGTTTTTT. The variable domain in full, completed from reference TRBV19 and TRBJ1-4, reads DGGITQSPKYLFRKEGQNVTLSCEQNLNHDAMYWYRQDPGQGLRLIYYSQIVNDFQKGDIAEGYSVSREKKESFPLTVTSAQKNPTAFYLCASSTQGGEKLFFGSGTQLSVL.

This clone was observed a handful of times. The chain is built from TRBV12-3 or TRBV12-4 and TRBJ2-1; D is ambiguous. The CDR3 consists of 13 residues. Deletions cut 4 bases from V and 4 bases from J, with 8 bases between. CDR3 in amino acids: CASSSSGYNEQFF. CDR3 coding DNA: TGTGCCAGCAGTTCCAGTGGTTACAATGAGCAGTTCTTC.